The next 3 T cell receptor beta chains were all read from a single sample in a study of T cell repertoires in cytomegalovirus infection. These TCRs' antigens remain unknown. TCRdb processed the reads anew with MiXCR; each CDR3 protein has one entry. The data contain some 940,000 distinct CDR3 sequences, around 32% of them singletons. Sequenced here: cultured CD8+ T cells from PBMCs, sampled from culture after CMV antigen stimulation. The receptors originated from a human donor in good health (CMV status not recorded). Some clones in this sample may be carry-over from other donors' samples.

This clonotype has just a few counts. This chain uses TRBV7-2 with TRBJ2-7; tentative D call: TRBD1 (5 bases). Germline V CDR1 and CDR2: SGHTA, FQGNSA. The germline V and J ends were trimmed by 3 bases and 4 bases, with 10 bases remaining between them. CDR3 length equals 13 residues. This chain's CDR3 is CASSFGHPYEQYV. The CDR3 DNA is TGTGCCAGCAGCTTTGGACACCCTTACGAGCAGTACGTC.

This sequence joins TRBV6-5 and TRBJ2-2, with D possibly matching TRBD1 (6 bases). Germline CDR1 MNHEY, CDR2 SVGAGI. CDR3 size: 12 residues. Trimming removed 6 bases from V and 8 bases from J, with 10 bases in between. CDR3 nucleotides: TGTGCCAGCAGGGTCAGGGGAGGGGAGCTGTTTTTT. This sequence encodes CASRVRGGELFF.

This chain connects TRBV5-1 to TRBJ2-3, with D uncertain. Germline V gene lookup returns CDR1 SGHRS and CDR2 YFSETQ. This CDR3 comprises 15 residues. The V and J ends lost 5 bases and 0 bases respectively, with 13 bases between them. CDR3 in DNA: TGCGCCAGCAGAACCGTGGCTTCTAGCACAGATACGCAGTATTTT. Protein: CASRTVASSTDTQYF.